The 20 T cell receptor beta chains below come from one sample, sequenced in a study of radiation and T cells in renal cell carcinoma. TCRdb keeps only in-frame clones here, not all; method: immunoSEQ multiplex PCR. The sample contains about 150,000 clones, about 91% of which appear only once. Time point denoted: blood 2 weeks post-SBRT. Indicated treatment: 15 Gy SBRT to primary tumor, nephrectomy 4 weeks later. Here the sequenced sample was blood, taken from a patient whose treatment included radiotherapy and nephrectomy. These receptor sequences come from a woman in her fifties or sixties with renal cell carcinoma.

This chain joins TRBV19 and TRBJ1-1, with no clear D. Germline-derived CDR1 and CDR2 are LNHDA and SQIVND (reference sequence). The CDR3 is made up of 13 amino acids. V lost 5 bases and J lost 5, with 12 bases in between. CDR3 residues: CASSPRTWTEAFF. CDR3 nucleotides: TGTGCCAGTAGTCCCCGGACTTGGACTGAAGCTTTCTTT.

The chain combines TRBV6-5 with TRBJ1-1; 9 nucleotides line up with TRBD1. The CDR3 sequence is 15 residues long. Germline CDR1 and CDR2: MNHEY and SVGAGI. With 5 bases clipped from V and 1 base from J, the junction kept 5 bases outside the gene matches. CDR3 in DNA: TGTGCCAGCAGTCTAGGACAGGGGTGGAACACTGAAGCTTTCTTT. Translating it yields CASSLGQGWNTEAFF.

V usage is TRBV5-4 and J usage is TRBJ2-5; D remains ambiguous. The V and J ends lost 0 bases and 5 bases respectively, with 14 bases between them. The V gene's germline CDR1 is SGHNT and CDR2 YYREEE (reference sequence). This CDR3 is built from 15 residues. The CDR3 here is CASSLARAGLETQYF. The CDR3 DNA reads TGTGCCAGCAGCTTGGCCCGGGCAGGCCTTGAGACCCAGTACTTC. The complete variable domain, with remaining parts taken from reference TRBV5-4 and TRBJ2-5, reads ETGVTQSPTHLIKTRGQQVTLRCSSQSGHNTVSWYQQALGQGPQFIFQYYREEENGRGNFPPRFSGLQFPNYSSELNVNALELDDSALYLCASSLARAGLETQYFGPGTRLLVL.

The gene calls are TRBV7-3 and TRBJ2-7, with 7 bases lining up with TRBD1. Germline CDR1 and CDR2: SGHTA and FQGTGA. V dropped 5 bases and J dropped 5; count of bases not matched to a gene: 6. The CDR3 contains 13 residues. CDR3: CASSRQGRDEQYF. In DNA form, the CDR3 reads TGTGCCAGCAGCCGACAGGGACGCGACGAGCAGTACTTC. The whole variable domain, remainder taken from reference TRBV7-3 and TRBJ2-7, is GAGVSQTPSNKVTEKGKYVELRCDPISGHTALYWYRQSLGQGPEFLIYFQGTGAADDSGLPNDRFFAVRPEGSVSTLKIQRTERGDSAVYLCASSRQGRDEQYFGPGTRLTVT.

The chain recombines TRBV7-2 with TRBJ1-6; no definite D call. From germline, CDR1 is SGHTA and CDR2 FQGNSA. V lost 4 bases to trimming and J lost 0 bases, with 7 bases between them. This CDR3 contains 15 residues. For the CDR3, the DNA is TGTGCCAGCAGCTCCGGGCCCTCCTATAATTCACCCCTCCACTTT. It is translated as CASSSGPSYNSPLHF.

The chain uses TRBV30 and TRBJ2-5; weak D call: TRBD2 (6 bases). In germline, CDR1 is GTSNPN, CDR2 SVGIG (reference sequence). V was shortened by 0 bases and J by 2 bases, with 7 bases between the two germline ends. CDR3 length: 13 amino acids. As DNA, the CDR3 is TGTGCCTGGAGTGTGGGGGGACAAGAGACCCAGTACTTC. Translating gives CAWSVGGQETQYF.

This rearrangement joins TRBV11-2 to TRBJ2-5; D is perhaps TRBD2 (5 bases). The CDR3 spans 15 residues. The V end was cut by 0 bases, the J end by 5 bases, with 13 bases between. CDR1 and CDR2 (germline): SGHAT, FQNNGV. The DNA for the CDR3 is TGTGCCAGCAGCTTAGATTCCGGGTGGAGGGAGACCCAGTACTTC. Protein: CASSLDSGWRETQYF.

The rearrangement links TRBV7-2 to TRBJ2-5; D is possibly TRBD2 (5 bases). The CDR3 totals 14 residues. From germline, CDR1 is SGHTA and CDR2 FQGNSA. Deletions cut 2 bases from V and 3 bases from J, with 10 bases between. Here the CDR3 DNA reads TGTGCCAGCAGCTTAATTACCGGGGAAGAGACCCAGTACTTC. This translates into CASSLITGEETQYF.

The gene calls are TRBV19 and TRBJ2-1; TRBD2 agrees at 11 bases. The germline CDR1 and CDR2 sequences are LNHDA and SQIVND (reference sequence). Trimming cost V 5 bases and J 3 bases; bases outside gene matches: 9. This CDR3 is built from 17 residues. CDR3 coding DNA: TGTGCCAGTAGTCCCCGCCGACTAGCGGGGAACTACAATGAGCAGTTCTTC. It translates to CASSPRRLAGNYNEQFF.

V and J are TRBV29-1 and TRBJ2-2, with TRBD2 matching over 10 bases. V gave up 2 bases and J gave up 4 bases; unmatched junction bases: 13. This CDR3 region has 18 residues. Germline loops: CDR1 SQVTM, CDR2 ANQGSEA. The CDR3 reads CSVEKRLAGVRSTGELFF. The CDR3 nucleotides read TGCAGCGTTGAAAAGAGGCTAGCGGGGGTGCGTAGCACCGGGGAGCTGTTTTTT.

The J gene is TRBJ2-3, the V gene TRBV19; 15 bases match TRBD2. J was trimmed by 8 bases and V by 6 bases; bases with no gene match: 18. This CDR3 contains 19 residues. The germline CDR1 and CDR2 sequences are LNHDA and SQIVND (reference sequence). DNA for the CDR3: TGTGCCAGTAGGCCCGGACTAGCGGGGGGGCTTAATATGTTCGGTACGCAGTATTTT. This sequence encodes CASRPGLAGGLNMFGTQYF. Complete variable domain (other parts from reference TRBV19 and TRBJ2-3): DGGITQSPKYLFRKEGQNVTLSCEQNLNHDAMYWYRQDPGQGLRLIYYSQIVNDFQKGDIAEGYSVSREKKESFPLTVTSAQKNPTAFYLCASRPGLAGGLNMFGTQYFGPGTRLTVL.

This clone was seen just once. V usage is TRBV5-1 and J usage is TRBJ1-6, with D maybe TRBD1 (6 bases). Germline V CDR1 and CDR2: SGHRS, YFSETQ. The CDR3 spans 16 residues. Trimming stripped 1 base from V and 8 bases from J, with 16 bases between. The CDR3 protein is CASSLFGGRVDSPLHF. The CDR3 DNA is TGCGCCAGCAGCTTGTTCGGGGGGCGCGTGGATTCACCCCTCCACTTT. The full variable domain, in which reference TRBV5-1 and TRBJ1-6 provide the parts outside the CDR3, is KAGVTQTPRYLIKTRGQQVTLSCSPISGHRSVSWYQQTPGQGLQFLFEYFSETQRNKGNFPGRFSGRQFSNSRSEMNVSTLELGDSALYLCASSLFGGRVDSPLHFGNGTRLTVT.

The J gene is TRBJ2-7, the V gene TRBV7-9; no clear D gene. This CDR3 contains 14 residues. Trimming pared 5 bases from V and 2 bases from J, leaving 13 bases between. Germline V lookup: CDR1 SEHNR, CDR2 FQNEAQ (reference sequence). The CDR3 bases are TGTGCCAGCAGCGAAAGCGACCGACCCTACGAGCAGTACTTC. Translation: CASSESDRPYEQYF. The variable domain in full, with the rest retrieved from reference TRBV7-9 and TRBJ2-7, is DTGVSQNPRHKITKRGQNVTFRCDPISEHNRLYWYRQTLGQGPEFLTYFQNEAQLEKSRLLSDRFSAERPKGSFSTLEIQRTEQGDSAMYLCASSESDRPYEQYFGPGTRLTVT.

The rearrangement links TRBV18 to TRBJ1-1, with D unresolved. Trimming took off 1 base at V and 4 bases at J, with 10 bases between the two ends. The V gene's germline CDR1 is KGHSH and CDR2 LQKENI. There are 14 residues in the CDR3. The CDR3 DNA follows: TGTGCCAGCTCACCACGAACAGAGCGCACTGAAGCTTTCTTT. Translating gives CASSPRTERTEAFF.

The chain recombines TRBV28 with TRBJ1-5; no firm D call. The CDR3 contains 17 residues. The V end lost 4 bases, the J end lost 3 bases, and 19 bases lay between the germline ends. Germline V gene sequence: CDR1 MDHEN, CDR2 SYDVKM. CDR3 amino acids: CASSSPSPPNNNQPQHF. The CDR3 coding sequence is TGTGCCAGCAGTTCCCCCTCGCCCCCGAACAACAATCAGCCCCAGCATTTT. The variable domain in full, completed from reference TRBV28 and TRBJ1-5, reads DVKVTQSSRYLVKRTGEKVFLECVQDMDHENMFWYRQDPGLGLRLIYFSYDVKMKEKGDIPEGYSVSREKKERFSLILESASTNQTSMYLCASSSPSPPNNNQPQHFGDGTRLSIL.

The gene calls are TRBV6-5 and TRBJ1-4; D unclear. This CDR3 has 14 amino acids. Trimming took 2 bases from V and 4 from J, leaving 8 bases between them. Germline loops: CDR1 MNHEY, CDR2 SVGAGI. CDR3 sequence reads: CASSYRGFNEKLFF. DNA for the CDR3: TGTGCCAGCAGTTACAGAGGATTTAATGAAAAACTGTTTTTT.

The V gene is TRBV11-2, the J gene TRBJ1-2, with D possibly TRBD1 on 6 matching bases. CDR1 is SGHAT, CDR2 FQNNGV, per germline. The CDR3 has 14 amino acids. V dropped 2 bases and J dropped 5 bases, with 12 bases sitting between them. In DNA form, the CDR3 reads TGTGCCAGCAGCTTATCACGGACAGCTTATGGCTACACCTTC. Amino acids: CASSLSRTAYGYTF.

V is TRBV19 and J is TRBJ1-5; D gene ambiguous. Germline V gene lookup returns CDR1 LNHDA and CDR2 SQIVND (reference sequence). This CDR3 region has 16 residues. V lost 7 bases, J lost 3 bases, and 19 bases lay in between. The CDR3 DNA reads TGTGCCAGTAAAAATACAGTTACCGCAGCCAATCAGCCCCAGCATTTT. Protein product: CASKNTVTAANQPQHF.

The chain has TRBV6-1 and TRBJ1-5, with a tentative D call TRBD1 (5 bases). In germline, CDR1 is MNHNS, CDR2 SASEGT. Trimming took off 1 base at V and 7 bases at J, with 11 bases between the two ends. The CDR3 runs to 14 residues. The CDR3 loop is CASSEVGEDQPQHF. CDR3 coding DNA: TGTGCCAGCAGTGAAGTAGGGGAGGACCAGCCCCAGCATTTT.

V gene TRBV19 combines with J gene TRBJ2-5; D is ambiguous. V lost 2 bases to trimming and J lost 5 bases, with 12 bases between them. This CDR3 has 14 amino acids. Germline V gene data show CDR1 as LNHDA and CDR2 as SQIVND (reference sequence). The CDR3 region is CASSIMLPPETQYF. CDR3 sequence (DNA): TGTGCCAGTAGTATAATGCTACCCCCCGAGACCCAGTACTTC.